Each of the 3 T cell receptor beta chains below was sequenced from the same sample in a study of cytomegalovirus exposure and HLA in healthy donors. The study ran its PCR with 60 Vbeta and 13 Jbeta primers. Some clones are missing from TCRdb's copy, which holds only in-frame ones; the method was immunoSEQ multiplex PCR. The top ten hold around 5% of the sample, which has 100,000 to 150,000 clones, 73% seen once. Material for sequencing was PBMCs. The receptors were sampled from a man aged 60-69 years in good health and CMV-seropositive.

The chain employs TRBV19 and TRBJ1-6; 7 positions match TRBD1. Germline V gene data show CDR1 as LNHDA and CDR2 as SQIVND (reference sequence). The V and J ends lost 3 bases and 5 bases, in that order; junction bases with no gene match: 1. The CDR3 covers 14 residues. The CDR3 bases are TGTGCCAGTAGTATCAGGGGGAATAATTCACCCCTCCACTTT. Translating gives CASSIRGNNSPLHF.

This chain connects TRBV28 to TRBJ2-2, with 9 positions matching TRBD1. There are 15 residues in the CDR3. Looked up from germline, CDR1 is MDHEN and CDR2 is SYDVKM. Trimming took 6 bases from V and 9 from J; bases not matched to a gene: 11. The CDR3, as DNA: TGTGCCAGCAGCCCCCCTGGACAGGGGTTTCGGGAGCTGTTTTTT. It yields the protein CASSPPGQGFRELFF.

This chain joins TRBV7-2 and TRBJ1-1, with D unclear. The CDR3 spans 13 residues. Trimming cost V 5 bases and J 3 bases, with 10 bases left between them. The germline gives CDR1 SGHTA, CDR2 FQGNSA. The CDR3 protein is CASSTGEHTEAFF. Written as DNA, the CDR3 is TGTGCCAGCAGCACCGGGGAGCACACTGAAGCTTTCTTT.